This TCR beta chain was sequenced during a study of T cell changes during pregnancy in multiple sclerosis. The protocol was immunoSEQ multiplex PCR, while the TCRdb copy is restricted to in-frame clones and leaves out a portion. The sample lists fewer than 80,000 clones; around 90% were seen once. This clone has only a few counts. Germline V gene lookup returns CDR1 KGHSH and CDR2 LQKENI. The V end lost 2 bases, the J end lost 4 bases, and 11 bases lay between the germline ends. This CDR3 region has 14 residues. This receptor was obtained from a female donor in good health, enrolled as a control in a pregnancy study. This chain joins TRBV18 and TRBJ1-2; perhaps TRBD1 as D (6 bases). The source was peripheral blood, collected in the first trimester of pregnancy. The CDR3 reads CASSPSPQGYGYTF. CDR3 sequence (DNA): TGTGCCAGCTCACCATCCCCACAGGGCTATGGCTACACCTTC.